Here is one T cell receptor beta chain with its context. The antigen this receptor binds is unknown. The data belong to a study of T cells expressing NK-cell markers (dated by TCRdb to 2019 to 2021). For the wider study: TCR beta-chain repertoires were profiled in sorted CD3+CD56+NKG2C+, CD3+CD56+NKG2C- and CD3+CD56-NKG2C+ T-cell subsets from eight donors. Seven of the eight sequenced donors were HCMV-seropositive and one was HCMV-seronegative. All eight donors whose samples were sequenced were randomly selected healthy volunteers, three of them men and five women. Illumina HiSeq 2000/2500, MiSeq or NextSeq was used to sequence libraries as 2 x 150 bp reads.

HCMV serostatus was determined by detecting HCMV-specific IgG in serum with a commercial ELISA kit. Peripheral blood mononuclear cells were isolated from blood by Ficoll density gradient centrifugation. Sequencing used an Illumina HiSeq 2000. TCR beta cDNA libraries were prepared using 5'RACE template switching, which introduced a universal primer site and unique molecular identifiers. cDNA synthesis was primed from the TCR beta constant segment and was followed by two successive PCR amplification steps. The authors processed their data as follows. MIGEC was used to demultiplex reads and group reads by UMI, and MiTCR was used to assemble and quantify clonotypes. Only TCR cDNA sequences supported by at least two reads were kept to exclude erroneous sequences. The tcR package was used for downstream repertoire analysis, with clonotypes matched between fractions based on CDR3 nucleotide sequence plus V segment. Antigen specificity was annotated against VDJdb with VDJmatch, allowing one amino acid substitution in CDR3. Following TCRdb reprocessing, every CDR3 protein sequence forms one entry, and DNA is not provided. None of the V and J calls come from the authors' own analysis; TCRdb made them. The table for this sample records about 140,000 distinct CDR3 sequences. The ten largest make up roughly an eighth of the sample.

The full study reports these points: It remained unclear whether the expanded NKG2C-expressing T cell clones were specific for HCMV antigens. Those dominant clonotypes were again the most abundant among CD3+CD56-NKG2C+ cells in four donors, at about 25-60.1%. For several donors, the dominant CD3+CD56+NKG2C+ clonotypes were among the top 10 CD8+ clonotypes and accounted for 1.0-7.0% of CD8+ T cells.

This clonotype was obtained from a man between 18 and 35 years old in good health. Donor details come from another sample of the same person, matched by shared clones. The sequenced sample consisted of blood T cells: a sorted CD56 or NKG2C T cell subset, CD4+ or CD8+ T cells, or bulk PBMC T cells (not recorded which).

The CDR3 amino acid sequence is: CASSNTGGRTGELFF. The chain is made from TRBV27 and TRBJ2-2; the D call from TCRdb, TRBD1, cannot be confirmed without DNA. The germline V gene (reference sequence) gives CDR1 as MNHEY and CDR2 as SMNVEV. From the cysteine through the phenylalanine, the CDR3 covers 15 amino acids. DNA for this receptor is not on file.